This is a list of T cell receptor beta chains from one sample in a study of blood T cell repertoires in COVID-19. Clones were sequenced by immunoSEQ multiplex PCR, and TCRdb holds only the in-frame ones, with some missing. The data contain around 220,000 clones, roughly 80% of them singletons. Sample: peripheral blood. These receptors originate from a woman over 75 with acute or convalescent COVID-19. The CDR3 runs from the conserved cysteine through the conserved F or W. The order of the fields is J gene, clone size, D gene, V gene, CDR3 protein, CDR3 DNA. A D gene is named only where the DNA matches it firmly. Some rows mark clone size as missing; the rest say once, few, many or name a class of expanded clone.

TRBJ1-1 | . | . | TRBV7-9 | CASSRLSTEAFF | TGTGCCAGCAGCCGTTTGTCCACTGAAGCTTTCTTT
TRBJ1-3 | . | . | TRBV7-2 | CASTSFHAASGNTIYF | TGTGCCAGCACCTCATTTCATGCCGCGTCTGGAAACACCATATATTTT
TRBJ1-4 | few | TRBD1 | TRBV3-1/TRBV3-2 | CASSQGTASNEKLFF | TGTGCCAGCAGCCAGGGGACAGCATCGAATGAAAAACTGTTTTTT
TRBJ1-5 | . | TRBD1 | TRBV19 | CASRGGGNQPQHF | TGTGCCAGCCGAGGGGGCGGCAATCAGCCCCAGCATTTT
TRBJ1-1 | . | TRBD1 | TRBV2 | CANTGQQNTEAFF | TGTGCCAATACGGGACAGCAGAACACTGAAGCTTTCTTT
TRBJ1-2 | . | TRBD1 | TRBV3-1/TRBV3-2 | CASSQVLIPGQPNGYTF | TGTGCCAGCAGCCAAGTACTTATCCCGGGACAGCCTAATGGCTACACCTTC
TRBJ2-7 | . | . | TRBV11-2 | CASSRQVNSYEQYF | TGTGCCAGCAGTCGACAGGTGAACTCCTACGAGCAGTACTTC
TRBJ2-3 | . | TRBD2 | TRBV30 | CAWSVGPSGSVGTDTQYF | TGTGCCTGGAGTGTAGGGCCTAGCGGGAGTGTAGGCACAGATACGCAGTATTTT
TRBJ1-2 | few | . | TRBV24-1 | CATSDRADPYGYTF | TGTGCCACCAGTGACAGGGCAGACCCCTATGGCTACACCTTC
TRBJ1-1 | . | . | TRBV19 | CASSRLSGGTEAFF | TGTGCCAGTAGTAGACTTTCGGGGGGCACTGAAGCTTTCTTT
TRBJ2-1 | . | . | TRBV5-4 | CASSLVATYNEQFF | TGTGCCAGCAGCTTGGTAGCTACCTACAATGAGCAGTTCTTC
TRBJ1-6 | . | TRBD1 | TRBV30 | CAWAGTGNSPLHF | TGTGCCTGGGCCGGGACAGGGAATTCACCCCTCCACTTT
TRBJ2-5 | . | . | TRBV24-1 | CATSRGNQETQYF | TGTGCCACCAGTCGGGGAAACCAAGAGACCCAGTACTTC
TRBJ1-2 | . | TRBD1 | TRBV19 | CASRPGQEAGYTF | TGTGCCAGTAGACCGGGACAGGAGGCTGGCTACACCTTC
TRBJ1-6 | . | . | TRBV25-1 | CASSEGGRALHF | TGTGCCAGCAGCGAAGGAGGGAGGGCCCTCCACTTT
TRBJ1-5 | . | . | TRBV30 | CAWARGGNQPQHF | TGTGCCTGGGCGCGGGGGGGTAATCAGCCCCAGCATTTT
TRBJ1-3 | few | . | TRBV6-5 | CASKDFSGNTIYF | TGTGCCAGCAAGGACTTCTCTGGAAACACCATATATTTT
TRBJ2-4 | . | TRBD1 | TRBV27 | CASGALQGAFSKNIQYF | TGTGCCAGCGGCGCCCTTCAGGGGGCGTTTTCCAAAAACATTCAGTACTTC
TRBJ1-2 | . | . | TRBV9 | CASSADPRDIFGYTF | TGTGCCAGCAGCGCTGACCCTCGGGACATCTTTGGCTACACCTTC
TRBJ1-5 | few | TRBD1 | TRBV30 | CAWSPGQLNQPQHF | TGTGCCTGGAGTCCGGGACAGTTAAATCAGCCCCAGCATTTT
TRBJ1-5 | . | TRBD1 | TRBV11-3 | CASSLGQGTQPQHF | TGTGCCAGCAGCCTGGGACAGGGCACTCAGCCCCAGCATTTT
TRBJ2-1 | . | . | TRBV27 | CASSRGQLQYNEQFF | TGTGCCAGCAGTAGAGGACAGTTACAGTACAATGAGCAGTTCTTC
TRBJ1-1 | . | . | TRBV19 | CASSMKVWATEAFF | TGTGCCAGTAGTATGAAGGTATGGGCCACTGAAGCTTTCTTT
TRBJ1-2 | . | . | TRBV25-1 | CASNAGVDGYTF | TGTGCCAGCAATGCGGGGGTTGATGGCTACACCTTC
TRBJ1-1 | . | . | TRBV10-3 | CAISDPVGAFF | TGTGCCATCAGTGACCCGGTTGGTGCTTTCTTT
TRBJ1-6 | . | . | TRBV4-2 | CASSQEPLPDSDSSYNSPLHF | TGTGCCAGCAGCCAAGAACCACTTCCCGACTCCGATAGCTCCTATAATTCACCCCTCCACTTT
TRBJ2-7 | . | TRBD2 | TRBV5-4 | CASSSGLAASYEQYF | TGTGCCAGCAGCTCCGGACTAGCGGCCTCCTACGAGCAGTACTTC
TRBJ2-2 | . | TRBD2 | TRBV9 | CASSVAVGLAGGNTGELFF | TGTGCCAGCAGCGTAGCTGTGGGGCTAGCGGGAGGGAACACCGGGGAGCTGTTTTTT
TRBJ2-1 | few | . | TRBV24-1 | CATSDDGPGDRYNEQFF | TGTGCCACCAGTGATGACGGACCGGGGGATCGATACAATGAGCAGTTCTTC
TRBJ2-3 | few | . | TRBV27 | CASHPGWSRVSTDTQYF | TGTGCCAGTCACCCGGGGTGGAGCCGAGTTAGCACAGATACGCAGTATTTT
TRBJ1-5 | . | TRBD1 | TRBV6-6 | CASSGRQGGQPQHF | TGTGCCAGCAGTGGAAGACAGGGGGGACAGCCCCAGCATTTT
TRBJ2-2 | few | TRBD2 | TRBV27 | CASRPLGEGNTGELFF | TGTGCCAGCAGACCTCTCGGGGAGGGGAACACCGGGGAGCTGTTTTTT
TRBJ2-7 | . | TRBD1 | TRBV19 | CASRRSRDREGDEQYF | TGTGCCAGTAGAAGAAGCCGGGACAGGGAAGGAGACGAGCAGTACTTC
TRBJ2-7 | . | . | TRBV6-5 | CASSYRQLYEQYF | TGTGCCAGCAGTTACAGACAGCTCTACGAGCAGTACTTC
TRBJ2-1 | . | TRBD2 | TRBV10-3 | CASGRGGDDEQFF | TGTGCCAGCGGGCGGGGGGGAGACGATGAGCAGTTCTTC
TRBJ2-1 | . | TRBD2 | TRBV4-3 | CASSQDVTSGGAWQFF | TGCGCCAGCAGCCAAGATGTCACTAGCGGGGGGGCATGGCAGTTCTTC
TRBJ2-2 | . | . | TRBV5-4 | CASSSRRLSGELFF | TGTGCCAGCAGCTCTCGACGACTTTCAGGGGAGCTGTTTTTT
TRBJ1-1 | . | TRBD1 | TRBV9 | CASSPTGGATEAFF | TGTGCCAGCAGCCCGACAGGGGGGGCCACTGAAGCTTTCTTT
TRBJ1-4 | . | TRBD1 | TRBV11-3 | CASSPNRGRIEKLFF | TGTGCCAGCAGCCCGAACAGGGGGCGCATTGAAAAACTGTTTTTT
TRBJ1-1 | . | . | TRBV2 | CASITLNTEAFF | TGTGCCAGTATTACACTGAACACTGAAGCTTTCTTT
TRBJ1-6 | once | . | TRBV7-2 | CASGRGGWGSPLHF | TGTGCCAGCGGCCGCGGGGGCTGGGGTTCACCCCTCCACTTT
TRBJ1-1 | . | TRBD1 | TRBV3-1/TRBV3-2 | CASRAGGEAVKAFF | TGTGCCAGCAGGGCAGGGGGCGAAGCGGTAAAAGCTTTCTTT
TRBJ2-7 | . | . | TRBV27 | CASSTGLGEQYF | TGTGCCAGCAGTACCGGACTGGGGGAGCAGTACTTC
TRBJ1-2 | . | . | TRBV14 | CASSQTSRSLNYGYTF | TGTGCCAGCAGCCAAACAAGCCGTAGCCTGAACTATGGCTACACCTTC
TRBJ1-3 | few | . | TRBV19 | CASSTDRTGNTIYF | TGTGCCAGTAGTACTGACAGAACTGGAAACACCATATATTTT
TRBJ2-1 | . | . | TRBV11-2 | CASSLEPGDEQFF | TGTGCCAGCAGCTTAGAACCAGGGGATGAGCAGTTCTTC
TRBJ1-2 | few | TRBD1 | TRBV3-1/TRBV3-2 | CASSPTGNSRYGYTF | TGTGCCAGCAGCCCGACAGGGAATAGTAGGTATGGCTACACCTTC
TRBJ1-1 | few | . | TRBV25-1 | CASSNPGGRYTEAFF | TGTGCCAGCAGCAACCCCGGGGGTCGGTACACTGAAGCTTTCTTT
TRBJ1-6 | . | . | TRBV4-2 | CASSPGPYNSPLHF | TGTGCCAGCAGCCCAGGGCCTTATAATTCACCCCTCCACTTT
TRBJ1-1 | . | . | TRBV6-5 | CASSYSAGRAFF | TGTGCCAGCAGTTACTCCGCAGGGCGAGCTTTCTTT